A selection of T cell receptor beta chains follows, all from one sample in a study of T cell responses to AZD1222 COVID-19 vaccine. Only in-frame clones appear in the TCRdb table, and some are missing; sequencing was by immunoSEQ multiplex PCR. The sample has 110,000 or so clones, approximately 90% seen once; the top ten hold over 2.5%. Sequenced material: peripheral blood, taken 28 days after the second AZD1222 dose. Every receptor here comes from an adult who received the AZD1222 COVID-19 vaccine. CDR3s include the opening cysteine and the closing phenylalanine or tryptophan. D genes are given only for firm matches. Clone sizes are given selectively: once, few, many, or a class where the clone is expanded.

V	D	J	size	length	DNA	CDR3
TRBV7-2	-	TRBJ1-2	-	14	TGTGCCAGCAGCTTAGAATACACAAACTATGGCTACACCTTC	CASSLEYTNYGYTF
TRBV18	-	TRBJ2-7	-	14	TGTGCCAGCTCCAGCCGGGACGGTTCCTACGAGCAGTACTTC	CASSSRDGSYEQYF
TRBV11-3	-	TRBJ1-1	-	13	TGTGCCAGCAGCTTAGTAGGTAGGACCGAAGCTTTCTTT	CASSLVGRTEAFF
TRBV29-1	-	TRBJ1-4	once	16	TGCAGCGCTGGGGGGGGGCTGTTGGGACGCTCTGAAAAACTGTTTTTT	CSAGGGLLGRSEKLFF
TRBV5-8	-	TRBJ2-1	once	16	TGTGCCAGCAGCCGAGGGCTCGTCAGCTCCTACAATGAGCAGTTCTTC	CASSRGLVSSYNEQFF
TRBV6-5	TRBD1	TRBJ1-5	-	13	TGTGCCAGCAAAACAGGGGGCAATCAGCCCCAGCATTTT	CASKTGGNQPQHF
TRBV7-2	TRBD1	TRBJ2-5	-	14	TGTGCCAGCAGCCCCGACAGGGGTTGGGAGACCCAGTACTTC	CASSPDRGWETQYF
TRBV20-1	-	TRBJ1-2	-	14	TGCAGTGCTAGTGCGGGGATCAGGGACTATGGCTACACCTTC	CSASAGIRDYGYTF
TRBV5-4	-	TRBJ1-2	-	13	TGTGCCAGCAGCTTGAGCCAGAACTATGGCTACACCTTC	CASSLSQNYGYTF
TRBV4-1	-	TRBJ2-7	-	16	TGCGCCAGCAGCCAAGATAGGGGGGCCCTGGGCTACGAGCAGTACTTC	CASSQDRGALGYEQYF
TRBV11-3	TRBD2	TRBJ2-3	-	20	TGTGCCAGCAGCCACGGATATGGGACTAGCGGGGGCCTGAGCACAGATACGCAGTATTTT	CASSHGYGTSGGLSTDTQYF
TRBV18	-	TRBJ1-5	-	19	TGTGCCAGCTCATCCTACCAACCACGACAGATCGCTAGCAATCAGCCCCAGCATTTT	CASSSYQPRQIASNQPQHF
TRBV12-3/TRBV12-4	-	TRBJ1-1	-	13	TGTGCCAGCAGTTTAGCCCGGGGGGCTGAAGCTTTCTTT	CASSLARGAEAFF
TRBV19	-	TRBJ1-5	-	12	TGTGCCAGTAGTATATACGAACAGCCCCAGCATTTT	CASSIYEQPQHF
TRBV5-6	TRBD1	TRBJ1-1	-	14	TGTGCCAGCAGCGAGGAGGACAGGTGGCCTGAAGCTTTCTTT	CASSEEDRWPEAFF
TRBV2	TRBD1	TRBJ1-1	-	15	TGTGCCAGCACCCGCTCGACAGGGCGGAACACTGAAGCTTTCTTT	CASTRSTGRNTEAFF
TRBV7-3	-	TRBJ1-2	-	13	TGTGCCAGCAGCCCAGGGTCGGAGTATGGCTACACCTTC	CASSPGSEYGYTF
TRBV5-1	-	TRBJ1-6	-	15	TGCGCCAGCAGCTTGGTGGCAGCTGGTAATTCACCCCTCCACTTT	CASSLVAAGNSPLHF
TRBV18	TRBD2	TRBJ2-2	once	15	TGTGCCAGCTCACGTCGGGAGGAGAACACCGGGGAGCTGTTTTTT	CASSRREENTGELFF